This T cell receptor (beta chain) appears in the sequencing data of a study of T cells after yellow fever vaccination. This clonotype was picked up a small number of times. CDR3 size: 14 residues. The germline V gene encodes CDR1 LGHDT and CDR2 YNNKEL (reference sequence). V lost 4 bases and J lost 9; bases outside the gene matches: 6. Each CDR3 protein is one row after TCRdb ran MiXCR on the 5' RACE reads. The data contain a few hundred thousand distinct CDR3 sequences, 5.2% of them singletons. This material consisted of CD4+ T cells sorted from PBMCs, taken on the day of the yellow fever booster vaccination. The TCR comes from a man aged 18 to 29 who received the YFV17D yellow fever vaccine. J is TRBJ1-6 and V is TRBV3-1; 7 bases fit TRBD1. The CDR3 nucleotides read TGTGCCAGCAGCCTCCGGGACAGTCTTTCACCCCTCCACTTT. Translated: CASSLRDSLSPLHF.